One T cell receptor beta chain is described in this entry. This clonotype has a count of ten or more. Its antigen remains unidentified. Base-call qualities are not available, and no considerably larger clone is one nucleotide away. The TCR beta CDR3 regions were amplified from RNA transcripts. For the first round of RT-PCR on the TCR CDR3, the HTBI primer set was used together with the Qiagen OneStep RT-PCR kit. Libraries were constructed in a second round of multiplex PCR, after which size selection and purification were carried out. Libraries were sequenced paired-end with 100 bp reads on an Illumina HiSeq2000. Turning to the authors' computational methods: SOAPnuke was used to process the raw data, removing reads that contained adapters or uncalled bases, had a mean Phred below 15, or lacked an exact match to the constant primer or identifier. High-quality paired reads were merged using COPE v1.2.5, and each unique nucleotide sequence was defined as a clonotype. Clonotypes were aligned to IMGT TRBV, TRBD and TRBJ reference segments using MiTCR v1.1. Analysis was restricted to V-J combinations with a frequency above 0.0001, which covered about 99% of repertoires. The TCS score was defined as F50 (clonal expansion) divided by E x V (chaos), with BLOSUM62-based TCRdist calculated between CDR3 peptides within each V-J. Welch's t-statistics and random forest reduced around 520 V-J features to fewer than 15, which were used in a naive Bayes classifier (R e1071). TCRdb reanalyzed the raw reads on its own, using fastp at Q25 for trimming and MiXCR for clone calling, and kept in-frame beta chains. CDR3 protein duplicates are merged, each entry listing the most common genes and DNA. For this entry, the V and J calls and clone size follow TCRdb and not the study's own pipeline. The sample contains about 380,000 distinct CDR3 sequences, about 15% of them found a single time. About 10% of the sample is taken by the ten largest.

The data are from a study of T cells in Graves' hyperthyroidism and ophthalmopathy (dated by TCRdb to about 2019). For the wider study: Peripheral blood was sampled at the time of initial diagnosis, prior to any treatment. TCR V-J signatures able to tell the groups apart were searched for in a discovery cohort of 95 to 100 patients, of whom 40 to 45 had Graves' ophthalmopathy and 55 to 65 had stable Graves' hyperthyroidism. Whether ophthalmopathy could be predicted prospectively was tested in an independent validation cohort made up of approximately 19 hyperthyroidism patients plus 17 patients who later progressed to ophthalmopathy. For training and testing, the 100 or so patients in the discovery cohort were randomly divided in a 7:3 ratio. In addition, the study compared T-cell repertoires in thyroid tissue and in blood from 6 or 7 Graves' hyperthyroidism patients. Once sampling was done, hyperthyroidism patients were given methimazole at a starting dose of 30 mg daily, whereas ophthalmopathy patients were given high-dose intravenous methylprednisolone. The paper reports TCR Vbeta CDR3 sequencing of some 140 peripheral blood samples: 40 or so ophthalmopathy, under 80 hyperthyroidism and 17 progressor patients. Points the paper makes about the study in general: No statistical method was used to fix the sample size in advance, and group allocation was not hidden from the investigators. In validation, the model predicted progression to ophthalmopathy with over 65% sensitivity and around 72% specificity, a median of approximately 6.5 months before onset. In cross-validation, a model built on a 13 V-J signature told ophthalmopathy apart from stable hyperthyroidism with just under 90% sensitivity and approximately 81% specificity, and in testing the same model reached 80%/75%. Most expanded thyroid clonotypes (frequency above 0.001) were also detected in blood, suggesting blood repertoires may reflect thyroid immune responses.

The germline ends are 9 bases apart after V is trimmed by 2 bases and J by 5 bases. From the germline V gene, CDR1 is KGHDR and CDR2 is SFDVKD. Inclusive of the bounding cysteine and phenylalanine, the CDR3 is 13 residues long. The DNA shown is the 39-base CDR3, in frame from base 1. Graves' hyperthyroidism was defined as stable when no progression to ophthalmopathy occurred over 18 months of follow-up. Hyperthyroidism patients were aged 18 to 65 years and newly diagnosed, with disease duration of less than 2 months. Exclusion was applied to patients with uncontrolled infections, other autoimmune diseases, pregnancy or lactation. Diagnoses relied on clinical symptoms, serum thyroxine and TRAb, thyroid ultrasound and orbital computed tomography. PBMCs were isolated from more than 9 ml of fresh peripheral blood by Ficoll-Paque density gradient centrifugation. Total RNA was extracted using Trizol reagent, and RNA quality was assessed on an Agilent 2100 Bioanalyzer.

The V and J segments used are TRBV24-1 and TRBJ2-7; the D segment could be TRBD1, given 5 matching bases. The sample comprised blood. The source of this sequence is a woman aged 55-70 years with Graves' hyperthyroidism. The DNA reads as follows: TGTGCCACCAGTGATTGGCAGGGCAACGAGCAGTACTTC. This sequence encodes CATSDWQGNEQYF.